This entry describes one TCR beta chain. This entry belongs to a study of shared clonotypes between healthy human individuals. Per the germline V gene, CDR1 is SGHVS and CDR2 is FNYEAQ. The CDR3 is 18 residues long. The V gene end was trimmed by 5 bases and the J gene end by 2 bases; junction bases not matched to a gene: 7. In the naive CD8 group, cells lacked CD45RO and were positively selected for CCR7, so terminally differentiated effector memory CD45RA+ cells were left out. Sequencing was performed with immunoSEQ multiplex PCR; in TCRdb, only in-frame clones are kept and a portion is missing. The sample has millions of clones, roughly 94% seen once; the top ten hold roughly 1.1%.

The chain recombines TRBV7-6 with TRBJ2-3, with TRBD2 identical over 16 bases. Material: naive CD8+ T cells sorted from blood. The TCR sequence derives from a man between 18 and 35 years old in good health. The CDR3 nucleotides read TGTGCCAGCAGCGCCGGGACTAGCGGGGGGGGATTCACAGATACGCAGTATTTT. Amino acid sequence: CASSAGTSGGGFTDTQYF.